The entry below gives a single T cell receptor (beta chain) sequence along with its context. Researchers ran the PCR with 60 Vbeta and 13 Jbeta primers. Produced via immunoSEQ multiplex PCR; TCRdb's table is partial and in-frame only. The sample shows about 210,000 clones, approximately 86% of them seen only once. This sample is part of a study of cytomegalovirus exposure and HLA in healthy donors. Germline lookup yields CDR1 PRHDT and CDR2 FYEKMQ (reference sequence). This CDR3 comprises 13 residues. Trimming took off 0 bases at V and 8 bases at J, with 8 bases between the two ends. The chain joins TRBV13 to TRBJ2-1; possibly TRBD2 for D (5 bases). This TCR was sampled from a woman in her 30s in good health and CMV-seronegative. Sequences were obtained from PBMCs. In DNA form, the CDR3 reads TGTGCCAGCAGCTTAGGTAACGGGGATGAGCAGTTCTTC. Its protein product is CASSLGNGDEQFF. The full variable domain, rest sourced from reference TRBV13 and TRBJ2-1, is AAGVIQSPRHLIKEKRETATLKCYPIPRHDTVYWYQQGPGQDPQFLISFYEKMQSDKGSIPDRFSAQQFSDYHSELNMSSLELGDSALYFCASSLGNGDEQFFGPGTRLTVL.